This TCR beta chain originates from a study of beta chain features in type 1 diabetes. Study observations and caveats: Reduced insertions and increased deletions marked VDJ junctions in type 1 diabetes patients.

Every isolated RNA sample was fully reverse transcribed, so sequencing captured expressed TCRB transcripts. Profiling relied on immunoSEQ multiplex PCR, and the TCRdb table lists in-frame clones only, not all of them. This table has roughly 130,000 clones, about a tenth appearing once. There are 13 residues in the CDR3. Looked up from germline, CDR1 is ENHRY and CDR2 is SYGVKD. The V gene end was trimmed by 5 bases and the J gene end by 4 bases; junction bases not matched to a gene: 4. This clone was counted a few times. Its antigen is unknown. The chain joins TRBV10-3 to TRBJ2-5; the match to TRBD1 covers 7 bases. Sequenced sample: central memory CD4+ T cells from blood. This receptor was taken from a man aged 18 to 30 in good health. The CDR3 coding sequence is TGTGCCATCAGTCCGACAGGGACAGAGACCCAGTACTTC. Its protein product is CAISPTGTETQYF.